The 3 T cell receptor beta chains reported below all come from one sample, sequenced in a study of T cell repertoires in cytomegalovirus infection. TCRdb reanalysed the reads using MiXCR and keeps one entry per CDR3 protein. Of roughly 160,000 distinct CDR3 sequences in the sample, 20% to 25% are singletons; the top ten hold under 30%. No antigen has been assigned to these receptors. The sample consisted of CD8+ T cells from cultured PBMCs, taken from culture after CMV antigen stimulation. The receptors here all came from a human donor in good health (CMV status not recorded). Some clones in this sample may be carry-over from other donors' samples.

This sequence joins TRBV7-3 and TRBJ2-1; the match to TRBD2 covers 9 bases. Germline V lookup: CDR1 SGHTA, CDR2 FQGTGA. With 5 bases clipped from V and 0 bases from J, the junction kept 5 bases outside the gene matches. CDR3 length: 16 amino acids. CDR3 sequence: CASSTGTSRSYNEQFF. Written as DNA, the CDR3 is TGTGCCAGCAGCACCGGGACTAGCCGCTCCTACAATGAGCAGTTCTTC.

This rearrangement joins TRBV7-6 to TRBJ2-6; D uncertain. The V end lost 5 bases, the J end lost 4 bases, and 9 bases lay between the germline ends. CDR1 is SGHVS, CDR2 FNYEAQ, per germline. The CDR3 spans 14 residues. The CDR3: CASSTREGANVLTF. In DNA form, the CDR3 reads TGTGCCAGCAGCACAAGGGAAGGGGCCAACGTCCTGACTTTC. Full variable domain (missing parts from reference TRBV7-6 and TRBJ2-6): GAGVSQSPRYKVTKRGQDVALRCDPISGHVSLYWYRQALGQGPEFLTYFNYEAQQDKSGLPNDRFSAERPEGSISTLTIQRTEQRDSAMYRCASSTREGANVLTFGAGSRLTVL.

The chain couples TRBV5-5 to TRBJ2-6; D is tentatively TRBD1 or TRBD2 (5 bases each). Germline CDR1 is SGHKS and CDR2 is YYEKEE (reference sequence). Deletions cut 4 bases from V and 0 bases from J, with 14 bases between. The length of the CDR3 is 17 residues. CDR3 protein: CASSGPGRSSGANVLTF. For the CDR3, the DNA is TGTGCCAGCAGCGGACCGGGACGGTCCTCTGGGGCCAACGTCCTGACTTTC. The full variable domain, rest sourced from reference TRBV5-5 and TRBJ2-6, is DAGVTQSPTHLIKTRGQQVTLRCSPISGHKSVSWYQQVLGQGPQFIFQYYEKEERGRGNFPDRFSARQFPNYSSELNVNALLLGDSALYLCASSGPGRSSGANVLTFGAGSRLTVL.